This note documents a single T cell receptor (beta chain) sequence. The antigen is undetermined. This CDR3 comprises 17 residues. Germline lookup yields CDR1 LNHDA and CDR2 SQIVND (reference sequence). V was pared by 3 bases and J by 4 bases, with 10 bases of the junction left unmatched. These data originate in a study of cytomegalovirus exposure and HLA in healthy donors. Overall study: Most donors, less than 85% of a few hundred genotyped, fell in the Caucasian-associated ancestry cluster.

Regarding the study as a whole: A later analysis showed TCR association rates differing by HLA locus, peaking at DRB1 and lowest at HLA-C. There were about 160 TCR beta chains listed as cytomegalovirus-associated.

The primer mix had 60 Vbeta and 13 Jbeta primers. The protocol was immunoSEQ multiplex PCR, while the TCRdb copy is restricted to in-frame clones and leaves out a portion. The repertoire holds approximately 150,000 clones, with over 75% as singletons. The sequenced sample consisted of PBMCs. This clonotype originated in a woman in her thirties in good health and CMV-seronegative. The gene calls are TRBV19 and TRBJ2-1, with 9 bases lining up with TRBD2. The CDR3 is CASSMGPVLAGYNEQFF. The CDR3, as DNA: TGTGCCAGTAGTATGGGCCCGGTCCTAGCGGGGTACAATGAGCAGTTCTTC.